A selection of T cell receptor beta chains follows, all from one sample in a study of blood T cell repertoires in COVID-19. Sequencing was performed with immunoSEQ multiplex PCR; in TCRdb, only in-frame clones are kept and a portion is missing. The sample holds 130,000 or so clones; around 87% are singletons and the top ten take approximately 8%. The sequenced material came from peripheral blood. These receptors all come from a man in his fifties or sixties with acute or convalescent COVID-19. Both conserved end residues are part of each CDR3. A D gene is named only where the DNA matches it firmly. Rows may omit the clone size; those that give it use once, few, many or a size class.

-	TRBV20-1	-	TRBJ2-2	TGCAGTGCCCCTCTGACCGGGGAGCTGTTTTTT	CSAPLTGELFF
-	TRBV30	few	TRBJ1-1	TGTGCCTGGATCCCCCCCGGGGGTAGGAACACTGAAGCTTTCTTT	CAWIPPGGRNTEAFF
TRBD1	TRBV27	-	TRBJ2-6	TGTGCCAGCAGTTTCCAGGGGGTCGGTGGGGCCAACGTCCTGACTTTC	CASSFQGVGGANVLTF
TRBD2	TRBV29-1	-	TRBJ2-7	TGCAGCGTTGAAGGCCGCGGGAGTGGCTACGAGCAGTACTTC	CSVEGRGSGYEQYF
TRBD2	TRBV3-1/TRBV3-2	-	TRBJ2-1	TGTGCCAGCAGCCAAGGGGCCGGCGGGAGCTATTACAATGAGCAGTTCTTC	CASSQGAGGSYYNEQFF
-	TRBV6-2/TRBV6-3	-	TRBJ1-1	TGTGCCAGCAGTTGGGGGGAGAACACTGAAGCTTTCTTT	CASSWGENTEAFF
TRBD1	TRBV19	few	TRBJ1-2	TGTGCCAGTAGTACCCCTGACAGGGGAAGGGCCTATGGCTACACCTTC	CASSTPDRGRAYGYTF
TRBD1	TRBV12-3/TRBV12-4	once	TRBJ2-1	TGTGCCAGCAGCTCGACAGGGGTGGATGAGCAGTTCTTC	CASSSTGVDEQFF
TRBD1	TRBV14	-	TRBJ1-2	TGTGCCAGCAGCCAAGGGTCTAACAGGGGCCCACGGGGCTACACCTTC	CASSQGSNRGPRGYTF
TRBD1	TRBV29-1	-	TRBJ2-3	TGCAGCGTTGAAGGACAGGGCTGGGTCGCAGATACGCAGTATTTT	CSVEGQGWVADTQYF
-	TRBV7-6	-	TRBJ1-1	TGTGCCAGCAGCTTATTTACAGGGCCCAATGAAGCTTTCTTT	CASSLFTGPNEAFF
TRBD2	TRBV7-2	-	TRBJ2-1	TGTGCCAGCAGCTTAGGGGCGGGAGGGGTCGGTTTCAATGAGCAGTTCTTC	CASSLGAGGVGFNEQFF
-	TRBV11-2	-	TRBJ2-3	TGTGCCAGCAGCTTCGGGGGGGGAGGACAGGGGCCAACAGATACGCAGTATTTT	CASSFGGGGQGPTDTQYF
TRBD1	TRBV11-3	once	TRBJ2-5	TGTGCCAGCACCAGGAGGCAAGACAGGGGGCAAGAGACCCAGTACTTC	CASTRRQDRGQETQYF
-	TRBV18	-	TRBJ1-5	TGTGCCAGCTCCCCCCTCCCAGGGGCACAGCCCCAGCATTTT	CASSPLPGAQPQHF
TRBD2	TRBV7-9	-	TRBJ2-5	TGTGCCAGCAGTTTAGTCCTGGTCAGGGAGGGGGAGACCCAGTACTTC	CASSLVLVREGETQYF
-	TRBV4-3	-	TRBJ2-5	TGCGCCAGCAGCCAATCACGACAATTTCAAGAGACCCAGTACTTC	CASSQSRQFQETQYF
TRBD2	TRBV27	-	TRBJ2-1	TGTGCCAGCAGTCGCTCAACGCCGGGACTAGCGGGAGTGTCCTACAATGAGCAGTTCTTC	CASSRSTPGLAGVSYNEQFF
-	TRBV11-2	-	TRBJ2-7	TGTGCCAGCAGCCACTACGAGCAGTACTTC	CASSHYEQYF
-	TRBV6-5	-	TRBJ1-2	TGTGCCAGCAGTTACTCGTATCCGGGTTTCTATGGCTACACCTTC	CASSYSYPGFYGYTF
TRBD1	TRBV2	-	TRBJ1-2	TGTGCCAGCAGTGAAGCCCCGGGACAGGGGGCTTTTGGCTACACCTTC	CASSEAPGQGAFGYTF
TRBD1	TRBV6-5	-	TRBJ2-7	TGTGCCAGCAGTTACTCAGCCGGGACAGGGGGCTACGAGCAGTACTTC	CASSYSAGTGGYEQYF
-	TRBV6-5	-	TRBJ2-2	TGTGCCAGCAGAGTTCAGGGTTACACCGGGGAGCTGTTTTTT	CASRVQGYTGELFF
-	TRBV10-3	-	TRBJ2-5	TGTGCCATCAGTGAGAAGGACTCTCAGACCCAGTACTTC	CAISEKDSQTQYF
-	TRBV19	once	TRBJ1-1	TGTGCCAGTAATACGCAGGGGAACACTGAAGCTTTCTTT	CASNTQGNTEAFF
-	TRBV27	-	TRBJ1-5	TGTGCCAGCAGTCCCCAGGGTAGGCTCCAGCCCCAGCATTTT	CASSPQGRLQPQHF
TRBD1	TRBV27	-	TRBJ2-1	TGTGCCAGCAGTCCCCCCGACAGGGGAGCTTACAATGAGCAGTTCTTC	CASSPPDRGAYNEQFF
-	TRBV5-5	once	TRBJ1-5	TGTGCCAGCAGTACTGATAGCAATCAGCCCCAGCATTTT	CASSTDSNQPQHF
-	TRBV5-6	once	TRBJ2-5	TGTGCCAGCAGCTTGGGGCTAGAGACCCAGTACTTC	CASSLGLETQYF
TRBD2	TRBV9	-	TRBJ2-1	TGTGCCAGCAGCGTTCTAGCGGTGTCCTACAATGAGCAGTTCTTC	CASSVLAVSYNEQFF
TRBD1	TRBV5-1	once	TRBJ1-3	TGCGCCAGCAGCTTAGGACAGGGATTGAGCTCTGGAAACACCATATATTTT	CASSLGQGLSSGNTIYF
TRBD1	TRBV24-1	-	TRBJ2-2	TGTGCCACCAGTGACGCAGGACAGGCCGGGGAGCTGTTTTTT	CATSDAGQAGELFF
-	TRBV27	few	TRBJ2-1	TGTGCCAGCAGTCCCCATCGGAATGAGCAGTTCTTC	CASSPHRNEQFF
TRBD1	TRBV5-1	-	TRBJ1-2	TGCGCCAGCAGCTTGGAGTTTGGAGGGGGCGCTGGCTATGGCTACACCTTC	CASSLEFGGGAGYGYTF
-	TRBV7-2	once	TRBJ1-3	TGTGCCAGCAGCTCCTCAGGGGCTGGAAACACCATATATTTT	CASSSSGAGNTIYF
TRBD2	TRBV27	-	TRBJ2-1	TGTGCCAGCAGTTGGGCGGGAGAGGGTTGGGCTCAGCAGTTCTTC	CASSWAGEGWAQQFF
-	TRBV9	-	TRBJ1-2	TGTGCCAGCAGCGTAGGGAGCCATAACTATGGCTACACCTTC	CASSVGSHNYGYTF
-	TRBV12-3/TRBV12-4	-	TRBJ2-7	TGTGCCAGCAGTGGGACAACCAGCGAGCAGTACTTC	CASSGTTSEQYF
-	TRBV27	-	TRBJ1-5	TGTGCCAGCAGTTTATTGGGCAGTTTTTCAAATCAGCCCCAGCATTTT	CASSLLGSFSNQPQHF
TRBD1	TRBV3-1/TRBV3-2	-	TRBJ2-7	TGTGCCAGCAGCCCCTCGGGACAGGGCTACGAGCAGTACTTC	CASSPSGQGYEQYF
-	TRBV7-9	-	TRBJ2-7	TGTGCCAGCAGCGAACTCTCTGGCTACGAGCAGTACTTC	CASSELSGYEQYF
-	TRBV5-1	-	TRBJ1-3	TGCGCCAGCAGCTTGGGTGACAGGCCCAGCTCTGGAAACACCATATATTTT	CASSLGDRPSSGNTIYF
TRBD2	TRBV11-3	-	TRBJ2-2	TGTGCCAGCAGCTTCGTGGGAGCGGGGGCCGGGGAGCTGTTTTTT	CASSFVGAGAGELFF
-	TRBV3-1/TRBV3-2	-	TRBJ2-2	TGTGCCAGCAGCCAAGCTATACAGGGTCAGGGGGAGCTGTTTTTT	CASSQAIQGQGELFF
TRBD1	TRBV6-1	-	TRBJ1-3	TGTGCCAGCAGTGCCCGGACAGGGGGCTCTGGAAACACCATATATTTT	CASSARTGGSGNTIYF
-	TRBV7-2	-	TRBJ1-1	TGTGCCAGCAGCTTAATGGCTGGCGGATTGAACACTGAAGCTTTCTTT	CASSLMAGGLNTEAFF
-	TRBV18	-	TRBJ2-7	TGTGCCAGCTCACCCCCTCGGTTATCCTCCTACGAGCAGTACTTC	CASSPPRLSSYEQYF
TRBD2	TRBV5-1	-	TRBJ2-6	TGCGCCAGCAGCTTGGGCGGGAGCTCTGGGGCCAACGTCCTGACTTTC	CASSLGGSSGANVLTF
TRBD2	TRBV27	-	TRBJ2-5	TGTGCCAGCAGTTCCCCGGGGGGGGCGTCCAGGGAGACCCAGTACTTC	CASSSPGGASRETQYF
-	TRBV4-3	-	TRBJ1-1	TGCGCCAGCAGCCTCACAGGTGGCACTGAAGCTTTCTTT	CASSLTGGTEAFF
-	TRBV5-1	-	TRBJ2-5	TGCGCCAGCAGCTTGGTGGGGTCAGGGCTCATCCAAGAGACCCAGTACTTC	CASSLVGSGLIQETQYF
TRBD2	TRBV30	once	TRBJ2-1	TGTGCCTGGAGCACACCTAGCGGGAGGTGGTATGAGCAGTTCTTC	CAWSTPSGRWYEQFF
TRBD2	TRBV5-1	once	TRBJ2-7	TGCGCCAGCAGCCTCGGGAGGCAGAGCGAGCAGTACTTC	CASSLGRQSEQYF
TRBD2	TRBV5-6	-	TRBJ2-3	TGTGCCAGCAGCCCGGGGACTAGGGGAGCAGATACGCAGTATTTT	CASSPGTRGADTQYF
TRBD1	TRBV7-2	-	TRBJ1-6	TGTGCCAGCACCTGGGGGGCGGGACAGGTGAATTCACCCCTCCACTTT	CASTWGAGQVNSPLHF
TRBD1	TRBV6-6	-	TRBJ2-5	TGTGCCAGCAGTCGACAGGGAATAGCCAAACAAGAGACCCAGTACTTC	CASSRQGIAKQETQYF
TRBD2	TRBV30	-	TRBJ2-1	TGTGCCTGGAGTGTTCTGACTAGCGGGCCCGTAGAGCAGTTCTTC	CAWSVLTSGPVEQFF
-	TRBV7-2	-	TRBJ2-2	TGTGCCAGCAGCTCCCCTGGCGGGCCGACCGGGGAGCTGTTTTTT	CASSSPGGPTGELFF
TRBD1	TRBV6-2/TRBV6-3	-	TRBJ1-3	TGTGCCAGCAGCCCACAGGGGAGAAACACCATATATTTT	CASSPQGRNTIYF